This T cell receptor (beta chain) was retrieved from a study of cytomegalovirus exposure and HLA in healthy donors. CDR3 length: 13 amino acids. Per germline, CDR1 MNHEY and CDR2 SVGAGI. Trimming cost V 2 bases and J 1 base, with 3 bases left between them. PCR used 60 Vbeta primers and 13 Jbeta primers. Sequenced by immunoSEQ multiplex PCR; TCRdb stores in-frame clones only, minus some. The table shows under 95,000 clones, with around 72% occurring only once. Material for sequencing was PBMCs. This TCR was sampled from a woman in her thirties or forties in good health and CMV-seropositive. The J gene is TRBJ1-5, the V gene TRBV6-5; D uncertain. The CDR3 loop is CASSYGSNQPQHF. The CDR3 DNA reads as TGTGCCAGCAGTTACGGCAGCAATCAGCCCCAGCATTTT.